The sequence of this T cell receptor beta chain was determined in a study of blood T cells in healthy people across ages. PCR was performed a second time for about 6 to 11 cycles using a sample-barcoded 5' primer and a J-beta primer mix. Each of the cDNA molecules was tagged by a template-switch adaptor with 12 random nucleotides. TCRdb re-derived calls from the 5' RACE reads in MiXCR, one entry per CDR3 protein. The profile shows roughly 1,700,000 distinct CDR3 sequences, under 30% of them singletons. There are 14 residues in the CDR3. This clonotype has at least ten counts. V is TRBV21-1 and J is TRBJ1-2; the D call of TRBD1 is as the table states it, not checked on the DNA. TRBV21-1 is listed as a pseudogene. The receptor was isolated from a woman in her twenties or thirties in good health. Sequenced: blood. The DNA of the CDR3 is TGTGCCAGCAGTGAGGGGGAAGAGGTTGGTGGCTACACCTTC. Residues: CASSEGEEVGGYTF.